The next 23 T cell receptor beta chains were all read from a single sample in a study of metastatic and nonmetastatic thyroid tumors. TCRdb called clones again from the PCR reads with MiXCR. In the table there are some 28,000 clones, around 15% of which are singletons. Until they underwent thyroid surgery, no patient had received any treatment. Sequencing was performed on blood. These receptors were collected from a female donor with papillary thyroid cancer or a benign thyroid nodule (not recorded which). Some clones in this sample may be carry-over from other donors' samples.

In its sample, this clone was seen many times. The rearrangement uses TRBV29-1 and TRBJ2-7, with D tentatively TRBD2 (6 bases). Trimming stripped 5 bases from V and 1 base from J, with 21 bases between. Germline values: CDR1 SQVTM, CDR2 ANQGSEA. The CDR3 sequence is 16 residues long. The CDR3 loop reads CSVLWDFGTRSYEQYF. CDR3 DNA sequence: TGCAGCGTTCTATGGGACTTCGGGACGAGGTCCTACGAGCAGTACTTC.

This clone was seen a handful of times. The chain is built from TRBV6-1 and TRBJ2-7; D unclear. This CDR3 has 15 amino acids. V lost 6 bases, J lost 3 bases, and 18 bases lay in between. From germline, CDR1 is MNHNS and CDR2 SASEGT. Here the CDR3 DNA reads TGTGCCAGCAGCCGCGACGGACCGTCATGCTACGAGCAGTACTTC. This sequence encodes CASSRDGPSCYEQYF.

In this sample, this clone turned up many times. The chain carries TRBV12-5 and TRBJ1-2, with a possible D match to TRBD1 (6 bases). In germline, CDR1 is LGHNT, CDR2 FRNRAP. The V end was cut by 2 bases, the J end by 2 bases, with 15 bases between. This CDR3 spans 16 amino acids. CDR3 in DNA: TGTGCTAGTGGTTTGCCCTCCTACAGGGAGAACTATGGCTACACCTTC. Its translation: CASGLPSYRENYGYTF.

Relative to its sample, this clone is medium-sized (0.01 to 0.1%). The V gene is TRBV6-5, the J gene TRBJ1-5, with a tentative D call TRBD1 (5 bases). CDR1 and CDR2 from the germline V gene are MNHEY and SVGAGI. The CDR3 loop spans 17 amino acids. Trimming cost V 2 bases and J 4 bases, with 18 bases left between them. The CDR3, as DNA: TGTGCCAGCAGTTACATGACGGGGGGAAGGGCGAATCAGCCCCAGCATTTT. Amino acids: CASSYMTGGRANQPQHF.

A note on this clone: A much larger clone sits a single nucleotide away, making a read error possible. This same CDR3 is encoded by further DNA sequences in the sample. This rearrangement joins TRBV28 to TRBJ2-1; 11 bases agree with TRBD2. Germline-derived CDR1 and CDR2 are MDHEN and SYDVKM. The V segment lost 6 bases and the J segment 6 bases; nucleotides outside the gene matches: 10. This CDR3 has 16 amino acids. The CDR3 spells CASSLTSGDESNEQFF. Written as DNA, the CDR3 is TGTGCCAGCAGCCTGACTAGCGGGGACGAATCCAATGAGCAGTTCTTC.

This clone was seen repeatedly, ten times or more. The chain joins TRBV3-1 to TRBJ1-1, with D uncertain. Germline loops: CDR1 LGHDT, CDR2 YNNKEL (reference sequence). Trimming removed 0 bases at V and 4 bases at J, with 6 bases between. This CDR3 spans 13 amino acids. The CDR3, as DNA: TGTGCCAGCAGCCAAGAGACGTCCACTGAAGCTTTCTTT. Translation: CASSQETSTEAFF.

The genes are TRBV5-1 and TRBJ2-7; 9 bases line up with TRBD1. The V gene's germline CDR1 is SGHRS and CDR2 YFSETQ. This CDR3 contains 14 residues. The ends lost 0 bases at V and 2 bases at J; junction bases unmatched: 0. CDR3 in DNA: TGCGCCAGCAGCTTGGGGGACAGGGCCTACGAGCAGTACTTC. This codes for CASSLGDRAYEQYF.

This clone was observed at least ten times. This chain links TRBV20-1 with TRBJ2-7; perhaps TRBD2 as D (6 bases). Trimming removed 3 bases from V and 4 bases from J, with 16 bases in between. The CDR3 spans 14 residues. Germline-derived CDR1 and CDR2 are DFQATT and SNEGSKA (reference sequence). This CDR3 is CSARRGQGRYEQYF. The CDR3 DNA is TGCAGTGCTAGGCGGGGTCAGGGAAGGTACGAGCAGTACTTC.

The sample holds many counts of this clone. The genes are TRBV25-1 and TRBJ2-7; D remains ambiguous. The CDR3 spans 11 residues. Germline values: CDR1 MGHDK, CDR2 SYGVNS. Deletions cut 4 bases from V and 4 bases from J, with 5 bases between. The CDR3 loop is CASSVNYEQYF. DNA for the CDR3: TGTGCCAGCAGTGTTAATTACGAGCAGTACTTC.

In regard to this clone: Other DNA sequences in the sample encode the same CDR3. This chain uses TRBV20-1 with TRBJ2-1; D uncertain. There are 13 residues in the CDR3. The V and J ends lost 6 bases and 5 bases respectively, with 14 bases between them. Germline CDR1 DFQATT, CDR2 SNEGSKA (reference sequence). The CDR3 protein is CSAPIFGHNEQFF. In nucleotides, the CDR3 is TGCAGTGCCCCCATTTTCGGCCACAATGAGCAGTTCTTC.

This clone has just a few counts. The chain joins TRBV19 to TRBJ2-1; 8 bases line up with TRBD1. The CDR3 contains 15 residues. Germline values: CDR1 LNHDA, CDR2 SQIVND (reference sequence). Germline trimming cut 4 bases from V and 4 bases from J; bases unmatched to any gene: 6. The DNA for the CDR3 is TGTGCCAGTAGTAATCAGGGGGCTCGGTACAATGAGCAGTTCTTC. Its protein product is CASSNQGARYNEQFF.

This clone was seen repeatedly, ten times or more. The chain employs TRBV25-1 and TRBJ2-1, with a possible D match to TRBD1 (6 bases). CDR3 size: 16 residues. CDR1 and CDR2 from the germline V gene are MGHDK and SYGVNS. Deletions cut 1 base from V and 0 bases from J, with 10 bases between. The CDR3 DNA reads as TGTGCCAGCAGTGAATCGGACAGTAGCTCCTACAATGAGCAGTTCTTC. Translated, it gives CASSESDSSSYNEQFF.

The J gene is TRBJ2-3, the V gene TRBV11-2; 8 bases line up with TRBD2. Germline CDR1 SGHAT, CDR2 FQNNGV. There are 18 residues in the CDR3. V gave up 0 bases and J gave up 0 bases; unmatched junction bases: 8. The chain's CDR3 is CASSLDSGLAGSTDTQYF. Written as DNA, the CDR3 is TGTGCCAGCAGCTTAGATAGCGGGCTAGCGGGTAGCACAGATACGCAGTATTTT.

A note on this clone: A read error may explain this, as a much larger clone is one base away. The same CDR3 arises from other DNA sequences in this sample as well. The J gene is TRBJ1-2, the V gene TRBV5-1; D remains ambiguous. Deletions cut 3 bases from V and 12 bases from J, with 6 bases between. Germline CDR1 reads SGHRS; CDR2 reads YFSETQ. The CDR3 runs 9 residues. CDR3 nucleotide sequence: TGCGCCAGCAGCTCCCGTGACACCTTC. It yields the protein CASSSRDTF.

In its sample, this clone is medium-sized. V usage is TRBV19 and J usage is TRBJ1-2; 7 nucleotides agree with TRBD1. The CDR3 totals 11 residues. With 6 bases clipped from V and 8 bases from J, the junction kept 3 bases outside the gene matches. The germline CDR1 and CDR2 sequences are LNHDA and SQIVND (reference sequence). This chain's CDR3 is CASSNRGGYTF. The CDR3 DNA is TGTGCCAGTAGCAACAGGGGAGGCTACACCTTC.

This clone has at least ten counts. The chain has TRBV29-1 and TRBJ1-5, with D hard to call. CDR1 is SQVTM and CDR2 is ANQGSEA in the germline V gene. The CDR3 contains 11 residues. With 7 bases removed from V and 7 bases from J, the gap between germline ends came to 11 bases. CDR3 protein: CSALDGQPQHF. For the CDR3, the DNA is TGCAGCGCTTTGGACGGGCAGCCCCAGCATTTT.

This clone was recorded a few times. V is TRBV10-1 and J is TRBJ2-7; the D is unclear. The CDR3 has 14 amino acids. Germline assignment: CDR1 WNHNN and CDR2 SYGVQD (reference sequence). The V end was cut by 5 bases, the J end by 1 base, with 12 bases between. CDR3 sequence reads: CASSPIGPSYEQYF. The CDR3 coding sequence is TGCGCCAGCAGTCCTATCGGGCCTTCCTACGAGCAGTACTTC.

As regards this clone: A single base separates this from a much larger clone, so it may be a read error. The rearrangement uses TRBV9 and TRBJ2-1; D perhaps matches TRBD2 (5 bases). V lost 1 base and J 9 bases, leaving 11 bases between the germline ends. Germline CDR1 reads SGDLS; CDR2 reads YYNGEE. This CDR3 contains 13 residues. In DNA, the CDR3 is TGTGCCAGCAGCGTATTCGACGGGGTTGAGCAGTTCTTC. Translation: CASSVFDGVEQFF.

Of note for this clone: One end of the junction fails to match germline, which may point to a read error. The chain is built from TRBV18 and TRBJ1-5, with 7 bases aligning to TRBD1. The CDR3 is 14 amino acids. CDR1 is KGHSH, CDR2 LQKENI, per germline. This CDR3 reads CDSSQTGNHQPQHF. Written as DNA, the CDR3 is TGTGACAGCTCGCAGACAGGGAATCATCAGCCCCAGCATTTT.

Note on this clone: A clone one base away is much larger, so this may be a read error. The chain employs TRBV20-1 and TRBJ2-5; D not resolved. The ends were cut back, 5 bases at V and 2 bases at J, with 12 bases in the middle. Germline lookup yields CDR1 DFQATT and CDR2 SNEGSKA (reference sequence). This CDR3 has 13 amino acids. DNA of the CDR3: TGCAGTGCTCTCTGGGCTGATCAAGAGACCCAGTACTTC. Residues: CSALWADQETQYF.

The gene calls are TRBV28 and TRBJ2-2; 9 nucleotides agree with TRBD1. V dropped 2 bases and J dropped 7; count of bases not matched to a gene: 8. The germline gives CDR1 MDHEN, CDR2 SYDVKM. This CDR3 spans 16 amino acids. In DNA, the CDR3 is TGTGCCAGCAGTTTAAGGGGGACAGGGTTTGTCGGGGAGCTGTTTTTT. Its protein is CASSLRGTGFVGELFF.

This clone was recorded at least ten times. This chain uses TRBV18 with TRBJ2-7; maybe TRBD2 (6 bases). V dropped 0 bases and J dropped 3 bases, with 9 bases sitting between them. There are 14 residues in the CDR3. Germline CDR1 KGHSH, CDR2 LQKENI. The CDR3 protein is CASSPPGGYYEQYF. The CDR3 coding sequence is TGTGCCAGCTCACCACCGGGAGGCTACTACGAGCAGTACTTC.

This clone is deemed medium-sized (0.01 to 0.1%). CDR3 sequence (DNA): TGTGCCAGCAGTCCCGGGACTAGCGGAGTCTACGAGCAGTACTTC. Protein: CASSPGTSGVYEQYF. The V call is TRBV12-3 or TRBV12-4, the J call TRBJ2-7; the match to TRBD2 covers 11 bases. V dropped 5 bases and J dropped 3; count of bases not matched to a gene: 6. This CDR3 has 15 amino acids.